This TCR beta chain stems from a study of monozygotic twins with inflammatory bowel disease. The study's findings and limits: The study found lower TCRbeta diversity (inverse Simpson) in IBD patients than in healthy co-twins.

One blood sample of roughly 2.5 ml was taken from each donor. Amplification of TCRalpha and TCRbeta cDNA involved two nested PCRs that ran for approximately 16 and 9 cycles. One entry per CDR3 protein, without DNA, is what TCRdb gives after re-calling the 5' RACE reads. The ten top clones account for about 2%, within a sample of 95,000 to 110,000 distinct CDR3 sequences. As to this clonotype: Its antigen is as yet unknown.

Sequencing was performed on blood. This TCR was recovered from a human donor with ulcerative colitis or Crohn's disease, or a healthy co-twin of an affected twin (not recorded which).

The chain's CDR3 is CASSEGGANTEAFF. V gene TRBV2 combines with J gene TRBJ1-1; TCRdb calls TRBD1, which cannot be checked without DNA. Germline CDR1 and CDR2: SNHLY and FYNNEI. CDR3 length equals 14 residues.